The present entry profiles one TCR beta chain with its context. Antigen: not known. For TCR beta libraries, roughly 1.9 micrograms of genomic DNA were obtained from cryopreserved PBMCs. Sequencing was performed with immunoSEQ multiplex PCR; in TCRdb, only in-frame clones are kept and a portion is missing. Counted here are fewer than 300,000 clones, 65% to 85% occurring once; the ten biggest clones make up approximately 5.6%. Per germline, CDR1 SGHRS and CDR2 YFSETQ. This CDR3 spans 14 amino acids. The V segment lost 5 bases and the J segment 0 bases; nucleotides outside the gene matches: 3. This sample is part of a study of cytotoxic CD8 clonotypes in ibrutinib-treated CLL. Study-wide context: Complete response was seen in 2 patients and partial in approximately 25; about twelve progressed and 14 stayed remitted after a median 68 months. Study-wide results and caveats: At the start, clonality exceeded age-matched healthy donors and followed circulating CD8+ T-cell counts.

The chain has TRBV5-1 and TRBJ2-3; TRBD1 agrees at 7 bases. This receptor was obtained from a human donor with chronic lymphocytic leukemia. The specimen comprised PBMCs, sampled at disease progression, from a patient treated with ibrutinib. CDR3 sequence (DNA): TGCGCCAGCAGAGGGGACAGTAGCACAGATACGCAGTATTTT. It yields the protein CASRGDSSTDTQYF. Using reference TRBV5-1 and TRBJ2-3 for the parts outside the CDR3, the full variable domain is KAGVTQTPRYLIKTRGQQVTLSCSPISGHRSVSWYQQTPGQGLQFLFEYFSETQRNKGNFPGRFSGRQFSNSRSEMNVSTLELGDSALYLCASRGDSSTDTQYFGPGTRLTVL.